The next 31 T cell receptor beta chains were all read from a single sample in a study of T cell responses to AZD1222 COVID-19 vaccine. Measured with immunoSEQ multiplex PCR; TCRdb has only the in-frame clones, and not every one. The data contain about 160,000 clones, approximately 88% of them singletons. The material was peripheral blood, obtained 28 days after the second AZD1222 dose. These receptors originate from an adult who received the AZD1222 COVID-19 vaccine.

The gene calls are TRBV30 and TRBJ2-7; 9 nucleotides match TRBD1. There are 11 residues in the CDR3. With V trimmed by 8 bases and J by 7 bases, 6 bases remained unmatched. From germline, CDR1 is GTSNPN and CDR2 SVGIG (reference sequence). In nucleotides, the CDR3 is TGTGCCAGTGAGACAGGGGGTGAGCAGTACTTC. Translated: CASETGGEQYF.

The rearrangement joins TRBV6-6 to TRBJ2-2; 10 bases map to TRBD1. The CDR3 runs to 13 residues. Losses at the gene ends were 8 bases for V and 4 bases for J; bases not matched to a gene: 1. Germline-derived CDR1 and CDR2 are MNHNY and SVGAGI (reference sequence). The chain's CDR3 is CASGQGGTGELFF. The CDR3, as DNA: TGTGCCAGCGGACAGGGGGGCACCGGGGAGCTGTTTTTT.

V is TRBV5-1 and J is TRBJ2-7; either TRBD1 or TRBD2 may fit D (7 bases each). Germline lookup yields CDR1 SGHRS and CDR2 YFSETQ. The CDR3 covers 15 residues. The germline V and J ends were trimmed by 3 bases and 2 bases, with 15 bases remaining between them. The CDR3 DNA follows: TGCGCCAGCAGCTCACCAGGGGGGACTACCTACGAGCAGTACTTC. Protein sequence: CASSSPGGTTYEQYF.

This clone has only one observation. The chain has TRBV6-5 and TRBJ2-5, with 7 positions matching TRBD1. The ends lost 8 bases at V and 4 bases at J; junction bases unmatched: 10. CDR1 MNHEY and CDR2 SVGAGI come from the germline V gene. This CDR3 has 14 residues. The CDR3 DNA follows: TGTGCCAGCCACGCGGCGACAGGGAGAGAGACCCAGTACTTC. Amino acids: CASHAATGRETQYF.

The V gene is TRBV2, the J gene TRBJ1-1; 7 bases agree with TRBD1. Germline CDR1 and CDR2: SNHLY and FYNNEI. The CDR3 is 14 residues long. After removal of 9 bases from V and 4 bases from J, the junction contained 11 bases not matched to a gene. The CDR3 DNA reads TGTGCCAGAGGTATACAGGGGCGTATCACTGAAGCTTTCTTT. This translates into CARGIQGRITEAFF.

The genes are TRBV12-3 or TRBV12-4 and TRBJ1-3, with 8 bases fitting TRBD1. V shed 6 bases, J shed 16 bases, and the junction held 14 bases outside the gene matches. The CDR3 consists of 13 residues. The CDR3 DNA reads TGTGCCAGCAGCGAACCGACAGGGGAGGTTACGTATTTT. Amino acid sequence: CASSEPTGEVTYF.

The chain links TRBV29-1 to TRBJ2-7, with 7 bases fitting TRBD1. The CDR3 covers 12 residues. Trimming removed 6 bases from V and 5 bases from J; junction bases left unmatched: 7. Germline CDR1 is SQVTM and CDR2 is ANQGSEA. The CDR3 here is CSVNDREDEQYF. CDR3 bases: TGCAGCGTAAACGACAGGGAAGACGAGCAGTACTTC.

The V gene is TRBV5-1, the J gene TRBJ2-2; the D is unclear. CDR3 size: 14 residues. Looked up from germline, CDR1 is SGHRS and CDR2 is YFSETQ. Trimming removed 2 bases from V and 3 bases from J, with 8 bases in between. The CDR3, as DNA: TGCGCCAGCAGCTTCAGAGTGGACACCGGGGAGCTGTTTTTT. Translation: CASSFRVDTGELFF. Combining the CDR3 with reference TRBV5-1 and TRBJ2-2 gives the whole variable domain KAGVTQTPRYLIKTRGQQVTLSCSPISGHRSVSWYQQTPGQGLQFLFEYFSETQRNKGNFPGRFSGRQFSNSRSEMNVSTLELGDSALYLCASSFRVDTGELFFGEGSRLTVL.

DNA for the CDR3: TGTGCCAGCAGCCAAGAGCGAATCTATGGCTACACCTTC. Its translation: CASSQERIYGYTF. The chain employs TRBV3-1 (or the pseudogene TRBV3-2) and TRBJ1-2; no clear D. Looked up from germline, CDR1 is LGHDT and CDR2 is YNNKEL (reference sequence). Trimming removed 0 bases from V and 4 bases from J, with 6 bases in between. This CDR3 comprises 13 residues.

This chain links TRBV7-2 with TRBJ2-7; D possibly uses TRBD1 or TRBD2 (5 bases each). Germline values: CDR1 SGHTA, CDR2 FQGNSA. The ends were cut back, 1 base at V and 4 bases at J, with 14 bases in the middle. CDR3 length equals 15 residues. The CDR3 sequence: CASSLDVGVGYEQYF. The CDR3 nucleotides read TGTGCCAGCAGCTTAGATGTGGGGGTCGGTTACGAGCAGTACTTC.

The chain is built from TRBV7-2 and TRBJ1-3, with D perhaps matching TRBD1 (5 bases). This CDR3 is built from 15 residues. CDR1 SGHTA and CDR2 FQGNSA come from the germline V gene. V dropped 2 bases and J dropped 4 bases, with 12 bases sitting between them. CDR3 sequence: CASSLTAGQGNTIYF. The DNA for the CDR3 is TGTGCCAGCAGCTTAACGGCAGGGCAAGGAAACACCATATATTTT.

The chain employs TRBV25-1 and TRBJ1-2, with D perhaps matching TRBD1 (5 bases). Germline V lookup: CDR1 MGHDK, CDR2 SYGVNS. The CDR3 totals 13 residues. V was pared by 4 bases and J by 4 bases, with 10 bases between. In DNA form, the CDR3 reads TGTGCCAGCAGTGCACAGGACCTCTATGGCTACACCTTC. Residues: CASSAQDLYGYTF.

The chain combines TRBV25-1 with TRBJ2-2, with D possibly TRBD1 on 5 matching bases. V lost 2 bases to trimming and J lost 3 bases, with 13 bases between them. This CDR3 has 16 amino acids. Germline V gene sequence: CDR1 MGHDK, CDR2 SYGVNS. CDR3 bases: TGTGCCAGCAGTGAACGGCTGAAGGGGTACACCGGGGAGCTGTTTTTT. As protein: CASSERLKGYTGELFF.

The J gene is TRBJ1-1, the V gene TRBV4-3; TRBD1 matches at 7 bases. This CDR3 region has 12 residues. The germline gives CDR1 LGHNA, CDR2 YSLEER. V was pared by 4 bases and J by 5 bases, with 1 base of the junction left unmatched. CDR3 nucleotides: TGCGCCAGCAGCCCAGGGGGAACTGAAGCTTTCTTT. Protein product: CASSPGGTEAFF.

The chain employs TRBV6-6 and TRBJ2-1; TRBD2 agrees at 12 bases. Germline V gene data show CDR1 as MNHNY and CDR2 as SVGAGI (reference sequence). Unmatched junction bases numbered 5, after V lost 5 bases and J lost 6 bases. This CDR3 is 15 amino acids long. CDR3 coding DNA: TGTGCCAGCAGTCCAACTAGCGGGGGGCTCAATGAGCAGTTCTTC. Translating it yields CASSPTSGGLNEQFF.

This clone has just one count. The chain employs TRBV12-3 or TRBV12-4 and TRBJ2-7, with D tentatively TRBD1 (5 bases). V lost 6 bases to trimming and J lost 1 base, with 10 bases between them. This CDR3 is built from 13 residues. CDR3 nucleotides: TGTGCCAGCAGCCTGACAGATTCCTACGAGCAGTACTTC. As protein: CASSLTDSYEQYF.

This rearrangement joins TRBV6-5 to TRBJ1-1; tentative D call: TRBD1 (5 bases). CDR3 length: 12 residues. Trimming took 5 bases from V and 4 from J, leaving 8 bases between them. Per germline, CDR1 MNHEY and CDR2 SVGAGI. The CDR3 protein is CASSPRATEAFF. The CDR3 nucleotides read TGTGCCAGCAGTCCCAGGGCCACTGAAGCTTTCTTT.

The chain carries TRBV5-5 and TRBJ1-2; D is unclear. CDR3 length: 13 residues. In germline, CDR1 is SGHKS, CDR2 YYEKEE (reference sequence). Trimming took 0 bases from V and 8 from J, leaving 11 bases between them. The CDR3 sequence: CASSLVPGSGYTF. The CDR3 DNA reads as TGTGCCAGCAGCTTGGTTCCGGGGTCAGGCTACACCTTC.

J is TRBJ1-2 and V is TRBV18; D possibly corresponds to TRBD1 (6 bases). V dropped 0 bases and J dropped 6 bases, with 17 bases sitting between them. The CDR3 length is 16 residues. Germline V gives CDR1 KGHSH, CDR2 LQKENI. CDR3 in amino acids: CASSPPGRGTSHGYTF. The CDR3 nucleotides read TGTGCCAGCTCACCACCGGGGCGCGGGACATCCCATGGCTACACCTTC.

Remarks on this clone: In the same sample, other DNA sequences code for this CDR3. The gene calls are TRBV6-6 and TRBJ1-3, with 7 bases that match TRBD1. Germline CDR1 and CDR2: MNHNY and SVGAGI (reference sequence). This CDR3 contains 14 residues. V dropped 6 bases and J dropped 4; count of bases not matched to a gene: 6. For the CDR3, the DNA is TGTGCCAGCAGCCTACAGGGGTCGGGAAACACCATATATTTT. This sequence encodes CASSLQGSGNTIYF.

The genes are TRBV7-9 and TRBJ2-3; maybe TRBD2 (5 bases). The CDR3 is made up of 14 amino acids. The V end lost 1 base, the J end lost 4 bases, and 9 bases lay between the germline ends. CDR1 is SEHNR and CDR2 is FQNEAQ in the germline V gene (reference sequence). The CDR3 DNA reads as TGTGCCAGCAGCTTAGGAGGGTTGGCAGATACGCAGTATTTT. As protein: CASSLGGLADTQYF. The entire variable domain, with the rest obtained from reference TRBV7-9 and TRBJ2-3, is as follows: DTGVSQNPRHKITKRGQNVTFRCDPISEHNRLYWYRQTLGQGPEFLTYFQNEAQLEKSRLLSDRFSAERPKGSFSTLEIQRTEQGDSAMYLCASSLGGLADTQYFGPGTRLTVL.

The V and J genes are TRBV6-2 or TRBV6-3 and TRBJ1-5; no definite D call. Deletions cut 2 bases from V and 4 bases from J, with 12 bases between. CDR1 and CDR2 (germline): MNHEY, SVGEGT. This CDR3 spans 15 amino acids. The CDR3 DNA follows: TGTGCCAGCAGTTACAGGGCAGAGGGAAATCAGCCCCAGCATTTT. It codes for CASSYRAEGNQPQHF.

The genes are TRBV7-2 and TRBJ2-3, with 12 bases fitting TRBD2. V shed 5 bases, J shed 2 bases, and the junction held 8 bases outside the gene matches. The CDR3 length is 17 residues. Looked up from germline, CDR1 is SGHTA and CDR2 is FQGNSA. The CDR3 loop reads CASSVPTSGGPTDTQYF. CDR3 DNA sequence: TGTGCCAGCAGCGTACCGACTAGCGGGGGACCCACAGATACGCAGTATTTT. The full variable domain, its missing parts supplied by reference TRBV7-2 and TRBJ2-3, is GAGVSQSPSNKVTEKGKDVELRCDPISGHTALYWYRQSLGQGLEFLIYFQGNSAPDKSGLPSDRFSAERTGGSVSTLTIQRTQQEDSAVYLCASSVPTSGGPTDTQYFGPGTRLTVL.

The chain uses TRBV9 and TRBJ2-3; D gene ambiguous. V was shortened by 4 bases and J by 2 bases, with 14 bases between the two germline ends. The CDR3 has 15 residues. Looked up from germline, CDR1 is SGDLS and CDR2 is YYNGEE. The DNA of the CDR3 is TGTGCCAGCAGCCTCCGAGATGGCTTCACAGATACGCAGTATTTT. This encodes CASSLRDGFTDTQYF.

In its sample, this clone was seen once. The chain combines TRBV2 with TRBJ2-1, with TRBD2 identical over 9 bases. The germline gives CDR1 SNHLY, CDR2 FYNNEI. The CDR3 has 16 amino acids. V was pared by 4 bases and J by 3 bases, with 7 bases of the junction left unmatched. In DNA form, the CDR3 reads TGTGCCAGCAGTGGGGGAAGCGGGGGGAACTACAATGAGCAGTTCTTC. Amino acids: CASSGGSGGNYNEQFF.

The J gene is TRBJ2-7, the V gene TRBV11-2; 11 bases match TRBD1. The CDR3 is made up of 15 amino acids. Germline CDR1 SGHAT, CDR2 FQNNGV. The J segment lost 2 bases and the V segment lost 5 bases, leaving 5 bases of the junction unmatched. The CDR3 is CASSRPGQGAYEQYF. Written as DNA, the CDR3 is TGTGCCAGCAGCCGTCCGGGACAGGGGGCCTACGAGCAGTACTTC.

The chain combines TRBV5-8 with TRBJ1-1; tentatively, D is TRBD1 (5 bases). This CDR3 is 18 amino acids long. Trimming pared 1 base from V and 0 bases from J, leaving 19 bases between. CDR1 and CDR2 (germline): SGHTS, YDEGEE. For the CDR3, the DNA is TGTGCCAGCAGCTTGAGTTGGGGCTCCGATGCCTTGAACACTGAAGCTTTCTTT. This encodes CASSLSWGSDALNTEAFF.

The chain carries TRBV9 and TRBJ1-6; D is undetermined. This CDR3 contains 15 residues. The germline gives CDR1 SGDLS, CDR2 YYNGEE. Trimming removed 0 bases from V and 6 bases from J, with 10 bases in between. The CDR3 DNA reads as TGTGCCAGCAGCGTAGATTCAGAATTTAATTCACCCCTCCACTTT. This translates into CASSVDSEFNSPLHF.

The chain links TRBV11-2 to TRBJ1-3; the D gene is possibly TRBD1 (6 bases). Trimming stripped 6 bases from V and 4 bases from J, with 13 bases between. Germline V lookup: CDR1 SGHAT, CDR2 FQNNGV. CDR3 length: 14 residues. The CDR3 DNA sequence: TGTGCCAGCAGGTCTACAGGGATAGGAAACACCATATATTTT. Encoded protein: CASRSTGIGNTIYF. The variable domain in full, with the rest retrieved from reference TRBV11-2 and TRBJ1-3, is EAGVAQSPRYKIIEKRQSVAFWCNPISGHATLYWYQQILGQGPKLLIQFQNNGVVDDSQLPKDRFSAERLKGVDSTLKIQPAKLEDSAVYLCASRSTGIGNTIYFGEGSWLTVV.

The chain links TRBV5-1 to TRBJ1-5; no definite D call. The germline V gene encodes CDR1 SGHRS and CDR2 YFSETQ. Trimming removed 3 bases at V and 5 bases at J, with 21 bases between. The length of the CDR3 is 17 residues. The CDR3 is CASSSTVHPRQDQPQHF. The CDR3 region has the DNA TGCGCCAGCAGCTCGACTGTCCACCCACGGCAGGATCAGCCCCAGCATTTT.

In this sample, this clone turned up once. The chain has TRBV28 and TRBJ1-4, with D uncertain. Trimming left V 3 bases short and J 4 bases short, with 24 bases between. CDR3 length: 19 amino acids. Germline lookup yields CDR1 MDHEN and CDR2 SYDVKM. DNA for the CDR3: TGTGCCAGCAGTTTGCGGACGAATAGCGGAGGGATGCTTAATGAAAAACTGTTTTTT. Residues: CASSLRTNSGGMLNEKLFF.